Sequencing of this TCR beta chain was carried out in a study of blood T cell repertoires in COVID-19. The V end lost 6 bases, the J end lost 5 bases, and 22 bases lay between the germline ends. In germline, CDR1 is SEHNR, CDR2 FQNEAQ (reference sequence). The CDR3 loop spans 16 amino acids. Source study methods: Cell counts per sample came from amplifying reference gene primers. Sequenced by immunoSEQ multiplex PCR; TCRdb stores in-frame clones only, minus some. The V and J calls and clone size come from that table; D and trimming were worked out from the DNA. This sample has more than 25,000 clones, with about 88% found just once.

The sequence was obtained from a human donor with acute or convalescent COVID-19. The donor label of this sample is uncertain. This chain connects TRBV7-9 to TRBJ1-1; the D gene is possibly TRBD1 (6 bases). Sequencing input: peripheral blood. The CDR3 here is CASSQDTGPSATEAFF. In DNA, the CDR3 is TGTGCCAGCAGTCAAGACACAGGGCCCAGTGCGACTGAAGCTTTCTTT. The full variable domain, rest sourced from reference TRBV7-9 and TRBJ1-1, is DTGVSQNPRHKITKRGQNVTFRCDPISEHNRLYWYRQTLGQGPEFLTYFQNEAQLEKSRLLSDRFSAERPKGSFSTLEIQRTEQGDSAMYLCASSQDTGPSATEAFFGQGTRLTVV.